These 18 T cell receptor beta chains were all obtained from the same sample, sequenced in a study of OX40 agonist ivuxolimab in advanced cancers. Measured with immunoSEQ multiplex PCR; TCRdb has only the in-frame clones, and not every one. The sample lists 86,000 or so clones; roughly 92% were seen once. The sequences come from CD4+ or CD8+ T cells sorted from blood, collected in a trial of the OX40 agonist ivuxolimab. Receptors were obtained from an adult with an advanced solid tumor such as melanoma, head and neck, liver or kidney cancer.

The genes are TRBV16 and TRBJ1-5; D is undetermined. Germline CDR1 KGHSY, CDR2 FQNENV. This CDR3 region has 13 residues. V was trimmed by 8 bases and J by 5 bases, leaving 13 bases between them. CDR3 protein: CASGKPRDQPQHF. Written as DNA, the CDR3 is TGTGCCAGCGGAAAACCTCGGGATCAGCCCCAGCATTTT.

This clone was seen a handful of times. This chain uses TRBV5-1 with TRBJ1-2; no definite D call. The germline V gene has CDR1 SGHRS and CDR2 YFSETQ. Trimming cost V 0 bases and J 2 bases, with 8 bases left between them. This CDR3 comprises 14 residues. This CDR3 is CASSLAEANYGYTF. The CDR3 DNA follows: TGCGCCAGCAGCTTGGCCGAAGCCAACTATGGCTACACCTTC.

The chain uses TRBV10-2 and TRBJ1-1; D possibly corresponds to TRBD1 (5 bases). Trimming took off 8 bases at V and 0 bases at J, with 10 bases between the two ends. CDR3 length: 13 residues. Germline CDR1 is WSHSY and CDR2 is SAAADI. This CDR3 is CASLTGVNTEAFF. In DNA form, the CDR3 reads TGCGCCAGCCTCACAGGAGTGAACACTGAAGCTTTCTTT.

The chain links TRBV30 to TRBJ2-1; the D gene is possibly TRBD1 (5 bases). The length of the CDR3 is 13 residues. V lost 2 bases to trimming and J lost 8 bases, with 13 bases between them. The V gene's germline CDR1 is GTSNPN and CDR2 SVGIG (reference sequence). Here the CDR3 reads CAWSLSGRYEQFF. The DNA for the CDR3 is TGTGCCTGGAGTCTATCAGGGCGGTATGAGCAGTTCTTC.

This clone occurred once. J is TRBJ1-2 and V is TRBV2; weak D call: TRBD1 (5 bases). CDR1 and CDR2 (germline): SNHLY, FYNNEI. V gave up 2 bases and J gave up 6 bases, with 10 bases separating them. This CDR3 is built from 13 residues. The chain's CDR3 is CASSEISGHGYTF. The CDR3 DNA reads TGTGCCAGCAGTGAAATATCGGGGCATGGCTACACCTTC.

Details on this clone: The junction departs from the called germline gene at one end, perhaps through a read error. The sample contains more than one DNA sequence encoding this CDR3. V is TRBV5-1 and J is TRBJ1-5; D may be TRBD1 (5 bases). This CDR3 has 14 amino acids. Germline V gene sequence: CDR1 SGHRS, CDR2 YFSETQ. CDR3 sequence (DNA): TGCGCCAGCAGCTTGGGGGGGAGCAATCAGCCCCAGCACTTT. This sequence encodes CASSLGGSNQPQHF.

The rearrangement links TRBV21-1 to TRBJ2-1; the D call in the table, TRBD2, was not verified against the DNA. TRBV21-1 is a documented pseudogene. The CDR3 contains 19 residues. CDR3 nucleotide sequence: TGTGCCAGCAGCAAAAGAGAGAGTAAAGTCGGACTAGCGGGGTGTGAGCAGTTCTTC. Translation gives CASSKRESKVGLAGCEQFF.

The chain links TRBV5-1 to TRBJ1-1; no firm D call. Trimming cost V 6 bases and J 5 bases, with 17 bases left between them. Germline CDR1 SGHRS, CDR2 YFSETQ. This CDR3 contains 14 residues. CDR3 region: CASTLSVPGTEAFF. The CDR3, as DNA: TGCGCCAGCACCCTATCGGTCCCCGGTACTGAAGCTTTCTTT.

The V and J genes are TRBV6-5 and TRBJ1-2; D may be TRBD1 (5 bases). From germline, CDR1 is MNHEY and CDR2 SVGAGI. The V gene lost 6 bases and the J gene lost 7 bases, with 21 bases spanning the gap. The CDR3 is made up of 15 amino acids. The CDR3 loop reads CASSLRGAYEGGYTF. Written as DNA, the CDR3 is TGTGCCAGCAGCTTAAGAGGGGCCTACGAGGGTGGCTACACCTTC.

This clone has just a few counts. The chain recombines TRBV28 with TRBJ1-5; TRBD1 matches at 9 bases. Trimming at V came to 6 bases and at J to 0 bases, leaving 15 bases not matched to a gene. In germline, CDR1 is MDHEN, CDR2 SYDVKM. The CDR3 sequence is 19 residues long. CDR3 residues: CASRWDRVDFSNSNQPQHF. CDR3 nucleotides: TGTGCCAGCAGATGGGACAGGGTGGATTTCTCTAATAGCAATCAGCCCCAGCATTTT.

V gene TRBV30 combines with J gene TRBJ1-4, with D unresolved. Trimming left V 2 bases short and J 0 bases short, with 13 bases between. Looked up from germline, CDR1 is GTSNPN and CDR2 is SVGIG (reference sequence). The CDR3 covers 16 residues. The CDR3 DNA reads TGTGCCTGGAGTCTAGGCCAAGTTGCAACTAATGAAAAACTGTTTTTT. Its protein is CAWSLGQVATNEKLFF.

This clone came up once. The chain employs TRBV7-9 and TRBJ1-1; TRBD1 agrees at 7 bases. The CDR3 sequence is 13 residues long. V was pared by 8 bases and J by 5 bases, with 8 bases of the junction left unmatched. Germline V gene lookup returns CDR1 SEHNR and CDR2 FQNEAQ (reference sequence). CDR3 in DNA: TGTGCCAGCTCCAGACAGGGTGGTACTGAAGCTTTCTTT. Protein product: CASSRQGGTEAFF.

V usage is TRBV19 and J usage is TRBJ2-1; 8 nucleotides match TRBD1. With 6 bases clipped from V and 9 bases from J, the junction kept 10 bases outside the gene matches. From germline, CDR1 is LNHDA and CDR2 SQIVND (reference sequence). The CDR3 covers 14 residues. The CDR3 coding sequence is TGTGCCAGTAGAAAAGGACAGGGATATACTGAGCAGTTCTTC. It specifies CASRKGQGYTEQFF.

V usage is TRBV28 and J usage is TRBJ2-3; 7 bases agree with TRBD2. There are 11 residues in the CDR3. CDR1 is MDHEN and CDR2 is SYDVKM in the germline V gene. CDR3 nucleotides: TGTGGGAGCGGGATCACAGATACGCAGTATTTT. It encodes CGSGITDTQYF.

The chain combines TRBV4-1 with TRBJ1-5, with D perhaps TRBD1 (5 bases). Trimming removed 5 bases from V and 5 bases from J, with 10 bases in between. This CDR3 comprises 13 residues. Germline CDR1 MGHRA, CDR2 YSYEKL. CDR3 region: CASSTWGDQPQHF. CDR3 in DNA: TGCGCCAGCAGCACCTGGGGGGATCAGCCCCAGCATTTT.

The gene calls are TRBV11-2 and TRBJ2-1; D unresolved. The germline V gene encodes CDR1 SGHAT and CDR2 FQNNGV. V was trimmed by 0 bases and J by 7 bases, leaving 7 bases between them. This CDR3 is 13 amino acids long. The CDR3 loop is CASSLDRSNEQFF. The CDR3 nucleotides read TGTGCCAGCAGCTTAGATAGGAGTAATGAGCAGTTCTTC. Variable domain in full (rest from reference TRBV11-2 and TRBJ2-1): EAGVAQSPRYKIIEKRQSVAFWCNPISGHATLYWYQQILGQGPKLLIQFQNNGVVDDSQLPKDRFSAERLKGVDSTLKIQPAKLEDSAVYLCASSLDRSNEQFFGPGTRLTVL.

The chain joins TRBV15 to TRBJ1-4; a weak D match, TRBD1 (5 bases). CDR3 length equals 13 residues. Trimming left V 9 bases short and J 7 bases short, with 15 bases between. Germline loops: CDR1 LNHNV, CDR2 YYDKDF (reference sequence). The CDR3, as DNA: TGTGCCACAAAGCGGGGGTCGGGTGAAAAACTGTTTTTT. Translating it yields CATKRGSGEKLFF.

The rearrangement joins TRBV18 to TRBJ1-2; a weak D match, TRBD1 (5 bases). The V end was cut by 0 bases, the J end by 2 bases, with 10 bases between. Germline lookup yields CDR1 KGHSH and CDR2 LQKENI. The length of the CDR3 is 15 residues. The CDR3 sequence is CASSPPGGGNYGYTF. In DNA form, the CDR3 reads TGTGCCAGCTCACCACCGGGGGGAGGGAACTATGGCTACACCTTC.